Listed here is a single T cell receptor beta chain. As yet, its antigen is unknown. Data came from immunoSEQ multiplex PCR; TCRdb stores just in-frame clones and leaves some out. The sample lists roughly 100,000 clones; under 95% were seen once. This sample stems from a study of T cell responses to AZD1222 COVID-19 vaccine. Whole-study results and caveats: Baseline seropositives among AZD1222 recipients totaled only five or six.

Sequencing used peripheral blood, obtained on day 0 of AZD1222 vaccination. The clonotype comes from an adult in good health.

The CDR3 bases are TGTGCCAGCAGCTTGGCTTACAGGGGAGCCTACGAGCAGTACTTC. It codes for CASSLAYRGAYEQYF. The chain is built from TRBV5-6 and TRBJ2-7; 7 positions match TRBD1. Germline V gene lookup returns CDR1 SGHDT and CDR2 YYEEEE. The CDR3 runs to 15 residues. The V segment lost 0 bases and the J segment 2 bases; nucleotides outside the gene matches: 5.